These 25 T cell receptor beta chains were sequenced from one sample in a study of blood T cell repertoires in COVID-19. TCRdb's copy holds only in-frame clones and misses some; the assay was immunoSEQ multiplex PCR. The sample shows roughly 180,000 clones, 88% of them seen only once. The sequenced sample was peripheral blood. The receptors stem from a woman aged 25 to 39 with acute or convalescent COVID-19.

In its sample, this clone was seen a few times. This chain links TRBV5-8 with TRBJ1-5, with 8 nucleotides matching TRBD1. The CDR3 has 16 amino acids. Trimming removed 4 bases from V and 9 bases from J; junction bases left unmatched: 15. Germline lookup yields CDR1 SGHTS and CDR2 YDEGEE. CDR3 in amino acids: CASSMLGQGISGPQHF. The CDR3 coding sequence is TGTGCCAGCAGCATGCTAGGACAGGGAATATCAGGGCCCCAGCATTTT.

V gene TRBV11-2 combines with J gene TRBJ2-7; 12 positions agree with TRBD2. From germline, CDR1 is SGHAT and CDR2 FQNNGV. V trimming: 5 bases; J trimming: 2 bases; junction bases outside the gene matches: 10. This CDR3 has 17 amino acids. CDR3 sequence: CASSRRLAGALTYEQYF. CDR3 nucleotides: TGTGCCAGCAGCCGAAGACTAGCGGGAGCTCTCACCTACGAGCAGTACTTC.

The chain carries TRBV7-2 and TRBJ2-5; no definite D call. The ends were cut back, 6 bases at V and 5 bases at J, with 13 bases in the middle. Germline V CDR1 and CDR2: SGHTA, FQGNSA. The CDR3 covers 13 residues. CDR3 bases: TGTGCCAGCAGGCCCGACTCGAGGGAGACCCAGTACTTC. Its translation is CASRPDSRETQYF.

For the CDR3, the DNA is TGCGCCAGCAGTGAGTCCAGCGGGATGCTCTACGAGCAGTACTTC. Translating it yields CASSESSGMLYEQYF. This chain connects TRBV10-1 to TRBJ2-7; 7 positions agree with TRBD2. The germline gives CDR1 WNHNN, CDR2 SYGVQD (reference sequence). The CDR3 sequence is 15 residues long. V was pared by 0 bases and J by 3 bases, with 5 bases of the junction left unmatched.

The rearrangement joins TRBV11-2 to TRBJ2-7, with TRBD2 identical over 8 bases. Germline CDR1 and CDR2: SGHAT and FQNNGV. The V gene end was trimmed by 3 bases and the J gene end by 3 bases; junction bases not matched to a gene: 16. This CDR3 spans 18 amino acids. CDR3 protein: CASSFRGGTGGSFYEQYF. CDR3 DNA: TGTGCCAGCAGCTTCCGGGGGGGGACGGGAGGTTCCTTCTACGAGCAGTACTTC.

The V and J genes are TRBV2 and TRBJ2-3; D might be TRBD1 (5 bases). Trimming took 8 bases from V and 1 from J, leaving 7 bases between them. This CDR3 spans 12 amino acids. Germline CDR1 is SNHLY and CDR2 is FYNNEI. The CDR3 region is CASQGGTDTQYF. The CDR3 DNA follows: TGTGCCAGCCAGGGTGGCACAGATACGCAGTATTTT.

The chain is built from TRBV7-2 and TRBJ1-1; a weak D match, TRBD1 (5 bases). Trimming took 8 bases from V and 3 from J, leaving 13 bases between them. Germline loops: CDR1 SGHTA, CDR2 FQGNSA. The CDR3 is made up of 13 amino acids. The CDR3 reads CASSQSRDTEAFF. The CDR3 DNA follows: TGTGCCAGCTCTCAGAGCAGGGACACTGAAGCTTTCTTT.

This clone was found a few times. The rearrangement uses TRBV9 and TRBJ1-2, with TRBD1 matching 8 bases. V lost 3 bases, J lost 4 bases, and 5 bases stayed unmatched. The CDR3 sequence is 14 residues long. Germline values: CDR1 SGDLS, CDR2 YYNGEE. CDR3 sequence reads: CASSASGGTYGYTF. CDR3 nucleotides: TGTGCCAGCAGCGCTTCAGGGGGCACCTATGGCTACACCTTC.

The genes are TRBV9 and TRBJ2-1, with a possible D match to TRBD2 (7 bases). Germline-derived CDR1 and CDR2 are SGDLS and YYNGEE. CDR3 length: 14 amino acids. Between the trimmed V and J ends, which lost 0 bases and 7 bases, there was a span of 11 bases. CDR3 nucleotides: TGTGCCAGCAGCGTAGGAGGGGGGGAGAATGAGCAGTTCTTC. Translation gives CASSVGGGENEQFF.

The chain has TRBV5-1 and TRBJ1-2, with 7 bases aligning to TRBD1. The germline V gene has CDR1 SGHRS and CDR2 YFSETQ. With V trimmed by 4 bases and J by 0 bases, 12 bases remained unmatched. The length of the CDR3 is 17 residues. The CDR3 spells CASSHPTGALANYGYTF. CDR3 in DNA: TGCGCCAGCAGCCACCCTACAGGGGCCCTAGCTAACTATGGCTACACCTTC.

Turning to this clone: The sample has other DNA sequences that encode this CDR3 too. The J gene is TRBJ2-3, the V gene TRBV19, with D maybe TRBD2 (5 bases). Germline CDR1 LNHDA, CDR2 SQIVND (reference sequence). The CDR3 consists of 14 residues. V was cut by 1 base and J by 0 bases, with 5 bases left in between. CDR3 nucleotides: TGTGCCAGTAGTATAGGGAGGAGCACAGATACGCAGTATTTT. It codes for CASSIGRSTDTQYF.

The chain carries TRBV12-3 or TRBV12-4 and TRBJ1-5; no firm D call. The CDR3 length is 13 residues. V was shortened by 6 bases and J by 6 bases, with 12 bases between the two germline ends. The CDR3 coding sequence is TGTGCCAGCAGCCCTGGGCGTTTTCAGCCCCAGCATTTT. Its translation is CASSPGRFQPQHF.

The chain joins TRBV28 to TRBJ1-5; D gene ambiguous. This CDR3 contains 12 residues. Per germline, CDR1 MDHEN and CDR2 SYDVKM. Trimming removed 3 bases from V and 3 bases from J, with 3 bases in between. CDR3 bases: TGTGCCAGCAGTTTTAACAATCAGCCCCAGCATTTT. Encoded protein: CASSFNNQPQHF.

This clone came up a few times. The CDR3 is CASSLTRGLAVEQYF. DNA of the CDR3: TGTGCCAGCAGCTTAACCCGGGGACTAGCCGTCGAGCAGTACTTC. V is TRBV7-2 and J is TRBJ2-7, with TRBD2 matching over 9 bases. The V and J ends lost 2 bases and 6 bases, in that order; junction bases with no gene match: 8. The germline V gene encodes CDR1 SGHTA and CDR2 FQGNSA. The CDR3 consists of 15 residues.

V usage is TRBV2 and J usage is TRBJ2-3, with D possibly being TRBD1 (5 bases). Germline CDR1 and CDR2: SNHLY and FYNNEI. Trimming left V 8 bases short and J 1 base short, with 10 bases between. CDR3 length equals 13 residues. CDR3 DNA sequence: TGTGCCAGCTGCCAACAGGGCACAGATACGCAGTATTTT. It is translated as CASCQQGTDTQYF. The full variable domain, rest sourced from reference TRBV2 and TRBJ2-3, is EPEVTQTPSHQVTQMGQEVILRCVPISNHLYFYWYRQILGQKVEFLVSFYNNEISEKSEIFDDQFSVERPDGSNFTLKIRSTKLEDSAMYFCASCQQGTDTQYFGPGTRLTVL.

The V call is TRBV9, the J call TRBJ2-3, with 7 bases that match TRBD2. CDR1 is SGDLS and CDR2 is YYNGEE in the germline V gene. The CDR3 is 13 amino acids. Trimming cost V 4 bases and J 2 bases; bases outside gene matches: 1. The CDR3 region has the DNA TGTGCCAGCAGCCGGGACTACACAGATACGCAGTATTTT. Protein sequence: CASSRDYTDTQYF.

The rearrangement uses TRBV6-5 and TRBJ2-3; 8 nucleotides match TRBD2. CDR1 and CDR2 (germline): MNHEY, SVGAGI. V was clipped by 2 bases and J by 4 bases; unmatched bases: 8. This CDR3 spans 16 amino acids. The DNA of the CDR3 is TGTGCCAGCAGTTACGAAGCGGGAGTTGTCGCAGATACGCAGTATTTT. This encodes CASSYEAGVVADTQYF.

This clone was recorded only once. The rearrangement joins TRBV11-3 to TRBJ2-1; 9 nucleotides match TRBD1. Germline loops: CDR1 SGHNT, CDR2 YENEEA. There are 15 residues in the CDR3. V was clipped by 5 bases and J by 6 bases; unmatched bases: 8. The DNA for the CDR3 is TGTGCCAGCAGCGCACAGGGGGCCGGAGGCAATGAGCAGTTCTTC. The encoded protein is CASSAQGAGGNEQFF.

The V gene is TRBV28, the J gene TRBJ1-5; D call uncertain. The germline gives CDR1 MDHEN, CDR2 SYDVKM. Trimming took off 6 bases at V and 5 bases at J, with 17 bases between the two ends. The CDR3 runs 15 residues. In DNA, the CDR3 is TGTGCCAGCAGCTTCGCCGCAGAGGCGTATCAGCCCCAGCATTTT. The encoded protein is CASSFAAEAYQPQHF.

This sequence joins TRBV5-1 and TRBJ2-1, with D perhaps TRBD2 (6 bases). Trimming shortened V by 0 bases and J by 5 bases, and 12 bases separated the two germline ends. Per germline, CDR1 SGHRS and CDR2 YFSETQ. The CDR3 spans 15 residues. CDR3: CASSLVTSLNNEQFF. The CDR3 coding sequence is TGCGCCAGCAGCTTGGTGACTAGTCTCAACAATGAGCAGTTCTTC.

This chain connects TRBV7-9 to TRBJ2-5, with a tentative D call TRBD1 (5 bases). The CDR3 length is 11 residues. The V gene lost 8 bases and the J gene lost 5 bases, with 9 bases spanning the gap. CDR1 is SEHNR, CDR2 FQNEAQ, per germline (reference sequence). The CDR3 spells CASGAVETQYF. CDR3 DNA sequence: TGTGCCAGCGGGGCTGTGGAGACCCAGTACTTC.

The chain is built from TRBV6-5 and TRBJ1-2; a weak D match, TRBD1 (6 bases). The CDR3 is 14 residues long. The germline CDR1 and CDR2 sequences are MNHEY and SVGAGI. Trimming stripped 0 bases from V and 11 bases from J, with 16 bases between. The CDR3 loop is CASSYSGVQGFYTF. In nucleotides, the CDR3 is TGTGCCAGCAGTTACTCCGGGGTACAGGGATTTTACACCTTC.

The chain recombines TRBV5-6 with TRBJ1-4; D is perhaps TRBD1 (5 bases). Germline-derived CDR1 and CDR2 are SGHDT and YYEEEE. The ends were cut back, 3 bases at V and 0 bases at J, with 12 bases in the middle. This CDR3 region has 16 residues. The CDR3 DNA is TGTGCCAGCAGCTACCTTGGGGCAGCAACTAATGAAAAACTGTTTTTT. It encodes CASSYLGAATNEKLFF.

The chain joins TRBV18 to TRBJ2-5; 7 bases line up with TRBD1. This CDR3 is 15 amino acids long. V shed 4 bases and J 4 bases; nucleotides not matched to a gene: 9. Germline CDR1 KGHSH, CDR2 LQKENI. This chain's CDR3 is CASSRADRTGETQYF. For the CDR3, the DNA is TGTGCCAGCTCACGGGCGGACAGGACGGGAGAGACCCAGTACTTC.

This chain connects TRBV7-9 to TRBJ1-2; D remains unclear. V was clipped by 2 bases and J by 4 bases, with 14 bases between them. The CDR3 has 15 residues. Germline CDR1 reads SEHNR; CDR2 reads FQNEAQ (reference sequence). The CDR3 reads CASSLIEEYSYGYTF. DNA for the CDR3: TGTGCCAGCAGCTTAATAGAGGAGTATAGCTATGGCTACACCTTC.